The clone carrying this TCR beta chain has only a few counts. Its antigen is still unknown. The data derive from a study of siplizumab effects on memory and regulatory T cells. Regarding the study as a whole: Naive T cells were seen as more diverse than memory cells and as major alloresponse contributors. Siplizumab significantly decreased alloreactive sequences from unstimulated CD4+ memory cells. A mean of around 65% of mappable alloreactive CD4+ clones were Treg-derived with siplizumab, compared with more than 25% in controls.

V was trimmed by 5 bases and J by 0 bases, leaving 12 bases between them. Looked up from germline, CDR1 is SGHRS and CDR2 is YFSETQ. The CDR3 loop spans 15 amino acids. Each sample yielded approximately 92,000 assayed TCR templates. The repertoire was sequenced with immunoSEQ multiplex PCR; TCRdb's copy has only in-frame clones and lacks some. The sample comprises 100,000 or so clones, around 94% of which are singletons, and around 1.5% rests with the top ten. This chain joins TRBV5-1 and TRBJ1-3; weak D call: TRBD1 (6 bases). Sequencing input: non-Treg CD4+ T cells sorted from blood. The receptor was isolated from a human donor in good health. CDR3 region: CASRLDRNSGNTIYF. In DNA, the CDR3 is TGCGCCAGCAGGCTAGACAGGAACTCTGGAAACACCATATATTTT.